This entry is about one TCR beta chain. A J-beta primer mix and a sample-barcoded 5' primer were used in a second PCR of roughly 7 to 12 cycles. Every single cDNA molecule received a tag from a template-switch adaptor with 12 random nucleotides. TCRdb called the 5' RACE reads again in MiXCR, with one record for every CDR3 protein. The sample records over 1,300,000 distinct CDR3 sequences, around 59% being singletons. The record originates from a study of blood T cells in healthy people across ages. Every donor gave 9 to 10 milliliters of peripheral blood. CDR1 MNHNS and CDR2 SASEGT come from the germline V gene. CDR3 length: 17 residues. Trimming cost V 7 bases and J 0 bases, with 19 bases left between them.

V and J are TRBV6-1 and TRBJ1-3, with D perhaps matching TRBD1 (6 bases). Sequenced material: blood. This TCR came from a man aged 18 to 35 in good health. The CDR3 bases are TGTGCCAGCACGTCCGGGACACCTGGCCTCTCTGGAAACACCATATATTTT. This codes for CASTSGTPGLSGNTIYF.